This TCR beta chain was sequenced during a study of T cell responses to AZD1222 COVID-19 vaccine. Concerning this clone: Its antigen is still unknown.

General observations from the study: Repertoire samples came only from after the peak T cell response. Vaccine-associated CD4 TCRs ranged over spike, dominating at 160-218 and 743-854. Increased Spike-specific TCR breadth and depth were observed after two AZD1222 doses. The donor group comprised mostly white British people and more females; the analysis possibly underestimated clonal diversity.

The method was immunoSEQ multiplex PCR; TCRdb's version includes in-frame clones alone and lacks a portion of them. The sample carries about 120,000 clones, about 92% recorded once. Specimen: peripheral blood, collected on day 0 of AZD1222 vaccination. The TCR sequence derives from an adult in good health.

Here the CDR3 DNA reads TGTGCCAGCTCACCGGTAGTGCGGGGGTACGGCGATGAGCAGTTCTTC. Translating it yields CASSPVVRGYGDEQFF. The V and J genes are TRBV18 and TRBJ2-1, with 7 bases lining up with TRBD2. Germline trimming cut 3 bases from V and 8 bases from J; bases unmatched to any gene: 13. The CDR3 is 16 amino acids. Germline CDR1 reads KGHSH; CDR2 reads LQKENI.